This passage covers 30 T cell receptor beta chains from one sample sequenced in a study of blood T cell repertoires in COVID-19. TCRdb's table, derived via immunoSEQ multiplex PCR, lists solely in-frame clones and lacks some. The data hold about 230,000 clones, with around nine tenths observed a single time. The source material was PBMCs or T cells enriched from blood (not recorded which). Every receptor here comes from a woman aged 25 to 39 who had been exposed to COVID-19.

The chain employs TRBV7-3 and TRBJ2-1, with 14 positions matching TRBD2. The CDR3 extends over 16 amino acids. The V segment lost 3 bases and the J segment 5 bases; nucleotides outside the gene matches: 3. The V gene's germline CDR1 is SGHTA and CDR2 FQGTGA. CDR3 in DNA: TGTGCCAGCAGCTTGGGACTAGCGGGAGTCCACAATGAGCAGTTCTTC. Encoded protein: CASSLGLAGVHNEQFF.

The chain employs TRBV5-5 and TRBJ2-5, with TRBD1 as a possible D gene (6 bases). The CDR3 is 14 residues long. In germline, CDR1 is SGHKS, CDR2 YYEKEE (reference sequence). The V end lost 4 bases, the J end lost 0 bases, and 10 bases lay between the germline ends. CDR3 region: CASSHRVDQETQYF. The CDR3 DNA is TGTGCCAGCAGCCACAGGGTGGACCAAGAGACCCAGTACTTC.

This clone showed up just a few times. In DNA form, the CDR3 reads TGTGCCAGCAGTTTATTAGCAGGGAGGGATGGCTACACCTTC. Protein product: CASSLLAGRDGYTF. V gene TRBV28 combines with J gene TRBJ1-2, with a weak D call TRBD1 (5 bases). This CDR3 is built from 14 residues. Trimming removed 1 base from V and 6 bases from J, with 12 bases in between. From germline, CDR1 is MDHEN and CDR2 SYDVKM.

This rearrangement joins TRBV5-4 to TRBJ2-1; 11 bases are shared with TRBD2. The germline V gene has CDR1 SGHNT and CDR2 YYREEE (reference sequence). The junction had 10 bases not matched to a gene; V was cut back by 5 bases and J by 6 bases. CDR3 length equals 16 residues. CDR3 nucleotide sequence: TGTGCCAGCAGTTCCATAGCGGGAGGGTGGGGCAATGAGCAGTTCTTC. Protein sequence: CASSSIAGGWGNEQFF.

The gene calls are TRBV3-1 (or the pseudogene TRBV3-2) and TRBJ2-1, with 7 bases matching TRBD1. The V gene end was trimmed by 3 bases and the J gene end by 0 bases; junction bases not matched to a gene: 5. Germline V gene lookup returns CDR1 LGHDT and CDR2 YNNKEL (reference sequence). This CDR3 spans 16 amino acids. DNA of the CDR3: TGTGCCAGCAGCCATAGGACAGGTCACTCCTACAATGAGCAGTTCTTC. Its protein product is CASSHRTGHSYNEQFF.

The V and J genes are TRBV30 and TRBJ2-7, with D perhaps being TRBD1 or TRBD2 (6 bases each). This CDR3 spans 15 amino acids. Germline V gene sequence: CDR1 GTSNPN, CDR2 SVGIG (reference sequence). V lost 5 bases, J lost 5 bases, and 22 bases lay in between. The CDR3 DNA sequence: TGTGCCTGGGGGGGCCCGCGGGGTTTAGCCCACGAGCAGTACTTC. Its translation: CAWGGPRGLAHEQYF.

The chain has TRBV10-2 and TRBJ2-3, with 10 nucleotides matching TRBD2. This CDR3 has 14 residues. J gave up 3 bases and V 7 bases, and 4 bases lay outside the gene matches. Per germline, CDR1 WSHSY and CDR2 SAAADI. The CDR3 DNA reads TGCGCCAGCAATAGCGGGAGGATAACAGATACGCAGTATTTT. It translates to CASNSGRITDTQYF.

The V gene is TRBV7-9, the J gene TRBJ1-4; D is perhaps TRBD1 (5 bases). The CDR3 contains 15 residues. The ends were cut back, 4 bases at V and 6 bases at J, with 15 bases in the middle. Looked up from germline, CDR1 is SEHNR and CDR2 is FQNEAQ (reference sequence). The CDR3 DNA sequence: TGTGCCAGCAGCTCCCGGGTCGGGGGGGATGAAAAACTGTTTTTT. It specifies CASSSRVGGDEKLFF.

The CDR3 sequence is CASSDGGQAYNSPLHF. In nucleotides, the CDR3 is TGTGCCAGCAGTGATGGGGGCCAGGCCTATAATTCACCCCTCCACTTT. The chain is built from TRBV2 and TRBJ1-6, with D maybe TRBD1 (6 bases). Germline CDR1 reads SNHLY; CDR2 reads FYNNEI. This CDR3 has 16 residues. Trimming shortened V by 3 bases and J by 2 bases, and 11 bases separated the two germline ends.

The chain couples TRBV4-2 to TRBJ1-1; D remains ambiguous. The germline V gene has CDR1 LGHNA and CDR2 YNFKEQ. The CDR3 loop spans 12 amino acids. V dropped 0 bases and J dropped 11 bases, with 10 bases sitting between them. The CDR3 reads CASSQEEAGAFF. The CDR3 region has the DNA TGTGCCAGCAGCCAAGAGGAAGCGGGGGCTTTCTTT.

The rearrangement uses TRBV7-9 and TRBJ1-2; D ambiguous. Germline V gene data show CDR1 as SEHNR and CDR2 as FQNEAQ (reference sequence). The CDR3 is made up of 13 amino acids. Trimming shortened V by 5 bases and J by 6 bases, and 13 bases separated the two germline ends. DNA of the CDR3: TGTGCCAGCAGCAATATGACATATAATGGCTACACCTTC. Translation gives CASSNMTYNGYTF.

The V call is TRBV6-5, the J call TRBJ2-7; 13 nucleotides align to TRBD2. The V segment lost 6 bases and the J segment 4 bases; nucleotides outside the gene matches: 0. The CDR3 consists of 13 residues. CDR1 and CDR2 (germline): MNHEY, SVGAGI. The CDR3: CASRGLAGYEQYF. DNA for the CDR3: TGTGCCAGCAGGGGACTAGCGGGGTACGAGCAGTACTTC.

The chain uses TRBV9 and TRBJ1-6, with 7 bases aligning to TRBD1. The CDR3 extends over 15 amino acids. Trimming removed 4 bases from V and 6 bases from J; junction bases left unmatched: 7. Germline CDR1 reads SGDLS; CDR2 reads YYNGEE. CDR3 DNA sequence: TGTGCCAGCAGCCCACGGGGACAGATTAATTCACCCCTCCACTTT. This encodes CASSPRGQINSPLHF.

This clone was detected a few times. V and J are TRBV9 and TRBJ2-7; TRBD1 matches 7 bases. From germline, CDR1 is SGDLS and CDR2 YYNGEE. V lost 4 bases, J lost 5 bases, and 12 bases stayed unmatched. This CDR3 region has 15 residues. The CDR3 protein is CASSPRDRVIHEQYF. The CDR3 coding sequence is TGTGCCAGCAGCCCACGCGACAGGGTTATCCACGAGCAGTACTTC.

The CDR3 coding sequence is TGCGCCAGCAGCCTGGGAACAAACCTTCATGAAGCTTTCTTT. Translation gives CASSLGTNLHEAFF. The J gene is TRBJ1-1, the V gene TRBV5-1; D unclear. V was pared by 4 bases and J by 7 bases, with 17 bases between. The CDR3 spans 14 residues. Germline V gene sequence: CDR1 SGHRS, CDR2 YFSETQ.

The chain is built from TRBV6-5 and TRBJ2-1; D perhaps matches TRBD1 (6 bases). The germline gives CDR1 MNHEY, CDR2 SVGAGI. V dropped 2 bases and J dropped 6 bases, with 14 bases sitting between them. CDR3 length: 15 residues. Here the CDR3 DNA reads TGTGCCAGCAGTTACAGGGTGGGGGCTCCCAATGAGCAGTTCTTC. This gives the protein CASSYRVGAPNEQFF.

The chain carries TRBV6-6 and TRBJ1-5; 10 bases are a match to TRBD1. V shed 5 bases and J 4 bases; nucleotides not matched to a gene: 14. The germline CDR1 and CDR2 sequences are MNHNY and SVGAGI (reference sequence). The CDR3 totals 18 residues. CDR3 DNA sequence: TGTGCCAGCAGTCCCATCTCCGGGACAGGGGCAGAAAATCAGCCCCAGCATTTT. Its translation: CASSPISGTGAENQPQHF.

The chain is built from TRBV5-4 and TRBJ1-2; possibly TRBD1 for D (6 bases). The germline V gene encodes CDR1 SGHNT and CDR2 YYREEE (reference sequence). The CDR3 is 14 amino acids. V was trimmed by 4 bases and J by 4 bases, leaving 14 bases between them. CDR3 DNA sequence: TGTGCCAGCAGCCGGACCCTAGGGGGCTATGGCTACACCTTC. Its translation: CASSRTLGGYGYTF.

The chain employs TRBV10-2 and TRBJ2-1; 7 bases are shared with TRBD1. The CDR3 covers 12 residues. CDR1 WSHSY and CDR2 SAAADI come from the germline V gene. V gave up 8 bases and J gave up 6 bases; unmatched junction bases: 4. This CDR3 reads CASGQVPNEQFF. The DNA for the CDR3 is TGCGCCAGCGGACAGGTTCCCAATGAGCAGTTCTTC.

The chain recombines TRBV12-5 with TRBJ2-7, with a possible D match to TRBD1 (5 bases). Trimming shortened V by 1 base and J by 2 bases, and 9 bases separated the two germline ends. Germline CDR1 reads LGHNT; CDR2 reads FRNRAP. The CDR3 extends over 14 amino acids. This CDR3 is CASGLAPDTYEQYF. The CDR3 nucleotides are TGTGCTAGTGGTTTGGCTCCGGACACCTACGAGCAGTACTTC.

The chain employs TRBV5-4 and TRBJ2-3; D possibly corresponds to TRBD2 (6 bases). The germline CDR1 and CDR2 sequences are SGHNT and YYREEE (reference sequence). V was trimmed by 4 bases and J by 8 bases, leaving 20 bases between them. The length of the CDR3 is 15 residues. The CDR3 loop is CASSAWEPMEGTQYF. The CDR3, as DNA: TGTGCCAGCAGCGCCTGGGAACCTATGGAGGGTACGCAGTATTTT.

The chain uses TRBV5-1 and TRBJ2-7, with D tentatively TRBD1 (5 bases). This CDR3 comprises 13 residues. V lost 2 bases to trimming and J lost 2 bases, with 8 bases between them. CDR1 SGHRS and CDR2 YFSETQ come from the germline V gene. This chain's CDR3 is CASSFGATYEQYF. CDR3 DNA: TGCGCCAGCAGCTTTGGGGCAACCTACGAGCAGTACTTC.

The V call is TRBV9, the J call TRBJ2-3; tentative D call: TRBD1 (5 bases). CDR3 length: 14 amino acids. Germline assignment: CDR1 SGDLS and CDR2 YYNGEE. V dropped 0 bases and J dropped 2 bases, with 7 bases sitting between them. The CDR3 here is CASSVAGFTDTQYF. The CDR3 DNA is TGTGCCAGCAGCGTAGCAGGGTTCACAGATACGCAGTATTTT.

CDR3 region: CASSYRLAGVGYEQYF. CDR3 nucleotides: TGTGCCAGCAGTTACAGACTAGCGGGAGTCGGATACGAGCAGTACTTC. The V and J genes are TRBV6-5 and TRBJ2-7; 12 positions match TRBD2. The germline V gene encodes CDR1 MNHEY and CDR2 SVGAGI. J lost 4 bases, V lost 2 bases, and 6 bases had no gene match. The CDR3 has 16 amino acids.

The chain links TRBV11-3 to TRBJ2-3; 7 positions agree with TRBD2. This CDR3 region has 17 residues. The germline CDR1 and CDR2 sequences are SGHNT and YENEEA. J was trimmed by 4 bases and V by 3 bases; bases with no gene match: 13. CDR3 protein: CASSFSSPGAGPDTQYF. CDR3 sequence (DNA): TGTGCCAGCAGCTTTAGTTCGCCGGGAGCGGGGCCAGATACGCAGTATTTT.

The chain couples TRBV29-1 to TRBJ2-7; 9 bases match TRBD2. Germline V CDR1 and CDR2: SQVTM, ANQGSEA. The CDR3 spans 15 residues. V lost 7 bases to trimming and J lost 0 bases; unmatched junction nucleotides: 10. The CDR3 DNA is TGCAGCGCCAGACTAGCGGCACCGAGCTCCTACGAGCAGTACTTC. Translation gives CSARLAAPSSYEQYF.

CDR3 sequence reads: CSALPPSQETQYF. In DNA form, the CDR3 reads TGCAGCGCTCTCCCCCCTAGCCAAGAGACCCAGTACTTC. The rearrangement joins TRBV29-1 to TRBJ2-5; no reliable D call. The germline V gene has CDR1 SQVTM and CDR2 ANQGSEA. The V gene lost 7 bases and the J gene lost 1 base, with 13 bases spanning the gap. The CDR3 totals 13 residues.

This chain joins TRBV19 and TRBJ2-2; 8 nucleotides match TRBD2. This CDR3 has 15 amino acids. CDR1 LNHDA and CDR2 SQIVND come from the germline V gene (reference sequence). Germline trimming cut 10 bases from V and 4 bases from J; bases unmatched to any gene: 11. CDR3 in amino acids: CATRAELAVTGELFF. The CDR3 DNA reads TGTGCCACCCGAGCCGAACTAGCGGTCACCGGGGAGCTGTTTTTT.

The CDR3: CAIARDYPYEQYF. Here the CDR3 DNA reads TGTGCCATCGCCCGGGACTACCCCTACGAGCAGTACTTC. The chain joins TRBV10-3 to TRBJ2-7, with 7 bases lining up with TRBD2. Germline-derived CDR1 and CDR2 are ENHRY and SYGVKD. V lost 8 bases to trimming and J lost 2 bases; unmatched junction nucleotides: 6. The CDR3 has 13 amino acids.

J is TRBJ2-1 and V is TRBV27, with 10 nucleotides matching TRBD2. V lost 6 bases to trimming and J lost 5 bases; unmatched junction nucleotides: 10. This CDR3 contains 16 residues. CDR1 is MNHEY and CDR2 is SMNVEV in the germline V gene (reference sequence). The CDR3, as DNA: TGTGCCAGCAGCTCCCTCGGTAGCGGGAGGCACAATGAGCAGTTCTTC. It yields the protein CASSSLGSGRHNEQFF.